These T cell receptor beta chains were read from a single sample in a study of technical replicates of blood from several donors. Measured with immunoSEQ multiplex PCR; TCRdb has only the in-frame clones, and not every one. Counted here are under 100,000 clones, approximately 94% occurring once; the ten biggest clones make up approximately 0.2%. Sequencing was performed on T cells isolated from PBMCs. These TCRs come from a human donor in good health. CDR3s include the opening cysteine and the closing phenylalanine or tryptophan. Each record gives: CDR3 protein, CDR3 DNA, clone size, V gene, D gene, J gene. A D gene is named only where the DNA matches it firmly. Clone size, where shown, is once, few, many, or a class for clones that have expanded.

CDR3: CASSLDTNTGELFF
DNA: TGTGCCAGCAGTTTGGACACGAACACCGGGGAGCTGTTTTTT
size: -
V: TRBV7-9
D: -
J: TRBJ2-2

CDR3: CASSTGTSERTDTQYF
DNA: TGTGCCAGCAGCACCGGGACTAGCGAGCGCACAGATACGCAGTATTTT
size: -
V: TRBV11-2
D: TRBD2
J: TRBJ2-3

CDR3: CASSASRVLNYGYTF
DNA: TGTGCCAGCAGCGCGAGCAGGGTTTTAAACTATGGCTACACCTTC
size: -
V: TRBV9
D: -
J: TRBJ1-2

CDR3: CASSDPLAGDSYEQYF
DNA: TGTGCCAGCAGTGATCCACTAGCGGGGGACTCCTACGAGCAGTACTTC
size: -
V: TRBV25-1
D: TRBD2
J: TRBJ2-7

CDR3: CASSLTTANTGELFF
DNA: TGTGCCAGCAGCCTAACGACAGCGAACACCGGGGAGCTGTTTTTT
size: -
V: TRBV4-2
D: -
J: TRBJ2-2

CDR3: CASSQDGQGASGYTF
DNA: TGTGCCAGCAGCCAAGACGGACAGGGGGCGTCCGGCTACACCTTC
size: -
V: TRBV4-2
D: TRBD1
J: TRBJ1-2

CDR3: CASSLGGVPFSYEQYF
DNA: TGCGCCAGCAGCTTGGGGGGGGTTCCCTTCTCCTACGAGCAGTACTTC
size: -
V: TRBV5-1
D: -
J: TRBJ2-7

CDR3: CATGTQGTYEQYF
DNA: TGTGCTACCGGGACACAGGGAACCTACGAGCAGTACTTC
size: -
V: TRBV19
D: -
J: TRBJ2-7

CDR3: CASSRAGDNQETQYF
DNA: TGCGCCAGCAGCCGAGCGGGGGACAATCAAGAGACCCAGTACTTC
size: once
V: TRBV4-1
D: TRBD2
J: TRBJ2-5

CDR3: CASSLDRVNTGELFF
DNA: TGTGCCAGCAGTTTAGACAGGGTGAACACCGGGGAGCTGTTTTTT
size: once
V: TRBV27
D: TRBD1
J: TRBJ2-2

CDR3: CASSPRSGRDEKLFF
DNA: TGTGCCAGCTCACCTAGGTCCGGGCGGGATGAAAAACTGTTTTTT
size: -
V: TRBV18
D: -
J: TRBJ1-4

CDR3: CASSLVAGTEAFF
DNA: TGTGCCAGCAGCTTAGTGGCAGGCACTGAAGCTTTCTTT
size: -
V: TRBV7-6
D: -
J: TRBJ1-1

CDR3: CASSAGTGEKLFF
DNA: TGTGCCAGCAGTGCCGGGACAGGGGAAAAACTGTTTTTT
size: -
V: TRBV2
D: TRBD1
J: TRBJ1-4

CDR3: CASSIFGRGLNTEAFF
DNA: TGTGCCAGTAGTATCTTCGGCAGGGGTTTGAACACTGAAGCTTTCTTT
size: -
V: TRBV19
D: -
J: TRBJ1-1

CDR3: CASSYSWTSNQPQHF
DNA: TGTGCCAGCAGTTACTCTTGGACAAGTAATCAGCCCCAGCATTTT
size: once
V: TRBV6-5
D: -
J: TRBJ1-5

CDR3: CASSKGRRWDRGEKLFF
DNA: TGTGCCAGCAGCAAGGGTCGCCGTTGGGACAGGGGTGAAAAACTGTTTTTT
size: -
V: TRBV21-1
D: -
J: TRBJ1-4

CDR3: CASSEAGGSYNEQFF
DNA: TGTGCCAGCAGTGAGGCGGGGGGCTCCTACAATGAGCAGTTCTTC
size: -
V: TRBV2
D: TRBD2
J: TRBJ2-1

CDR3: CASSLSRIDQPQHF
DNA: TGTGCCAGCAGCTTAAGCAGGATTGATCAGCCCCAGCATTTT
size: -
V: TRBV7-8
D: -
J: TRBJ1-5

CDR3: CASSSWAGETQYF
DNA: TGTGCCAGCAGCTCCTGGGCGGGGGAGACCCAGTACTTC
size: -
V: TRBV5-6
D: -
J: TRBJ2-5

CDR3: CAWRADRAYNTEAFF
DNA: TGTGCCTGGAGAGCTGACAGGGCTTATAACACTGAAGCTTTCTTT
size: -
V: TRBV30
D: TRBD1
J: TRBJ1-1

CDR3: CATSRGGGLNYEQYF
DNA: TGTGCCACCAGCAGAGGGGGGGGCCTTAACTACGAGCAGTACTTC
size: once
V: TRBV15
D: -
J: TRBJ2-7

CDR3: CASSLYRESGQYF
DNA: TGTGCCAGCAGCCTCTACAGGGAGTCAGGGCAGTATTTT
size: once
V: TRBV6-1
D: -
J: TRBJ2-3

CDR3: CASSEETEDEQFF
DNA: TGTGCCAGCAGTGAAGAGACAGAGGATGAGCAGTTCTTC
size: -
V: TRBV2
D: -
J: TRBJ2-1

CDR3: CASLIRGGANKNTEAFF
DNA: TGTGCCAGCTTGATCAGAGGGGGCGCAAATAAGAACACTGAAGCTTTCTTT
size: -
V: TRBV7-9
D: TRBD1
J: TRBJ1-1

CDR3: CASSTGQMNTEAFF
DNA: TGTGCCAGCAGCACGGGACAGATGAACACTGAAGCTTTCTTT
size: -
V: TRBV13
D: TRBD1
J: TRBJ1-1

CDR3: CASSNTENTEAFF
DNA: TGTGCCAGCAGTAACACAGAGAACACTGAAGCTTTCTTT
size: -
V: TRBV6-4
D: -
J: TRBJ1-1

CDR3: CASSLGRILNTEAFF
DNA: TGTGCCAGCAGCTTAGGGAGGATATTGAACACTGAAGCTTTCTTT
size: once
V: TRBV7-9
D: -
J: TRBJ1-1

CDR3: CASKDLAFSGPQETQYF
DNA: TGTGCCAGTAAGGATCTAGCGTTTTCAGGCCCCCAAGAGACCCAGTACTTC
size: -
V: TRBV19
D: -
J: TRBJ2-5

CDR3: CSAHLSRSGGETQYF
DNA: TGCAGCGCTCACCTAAGCCGGTCGGGAGGGGAGACCCAGTACTTC
size: -
V: TRBV29-1
D: TRBD2
J: TRBJ2-5

CDR3: CASSEWYRSSYNSPLHF
DNA: TGTGCCAGCAGTGAATGGTACAGGAGCTCCTATAATTCACCCCTCCACTTT
size: -
V: TRBV6-1
D: -
J: TRBJ1-6

CDR3: CAWTRAGGGYTF
DNA: TGTGCCTGGACCCGGGCAGGGGGCGGCTACACCTTC
size: -
V: TRBV30
D: TRBD1
J: TRBJ1-2

CDR3: CASSSTGGGAINNEQFF
DNA: TGTGCCAGCAGTTCTACTGGCGGGGGGGCTATTAACAATGAGCAGTTCTTC
size: -
V: TRBV9
D: TRBD2
J: TRBJ2-1

CDR3: CSARDEETQYF
DNA: TGCAGTGCTAGAGATGAGGAGACCCAGTACTTC
size: -
V: TRBV20-1
D: -
J: TRBJ2-5

CDR3: CAWNRIRTSGGNTGELFF
DNA: TGTGCCTGGAATCGTATCCGGACTAGCGGGGGGAACACCGGGGAGCTGTTTTTT
size: once
V: TRBV30
D: TRBD2
J: TRBJ2-2

CDR3: CASSQASGRSGANVLTF
DNA: TGTGCCAGCAGCCAAGCAAGCGGGAGAAGTGGGGCCAACGTCCTGACTTTC
size: -
V: TRBV4-2
D: TRBD2
J: TRBJ2-6

CDR3: CASSTAREGRQPQHF
DNA: TGTGCCAGTAGTACTGCCAGGGAGGGTAGGCAGCCCCAGCATTTT
size: -
V: TRBV19
D: -
J: TRBJ1-5

CDR3: CASSSLTGRSTDTQYF
DNA: TGCGCCAGCAGCTCGCTGACAGGGAGATCCACAGATACGCAGTATTTT
size: -
V: TRBV5-1
D: TRBD1
J: TRBJ2-3

CDR3: CASSLGQGDSYEQYF
DNA: TGCGCCAGCAGCTTGGGGCAAGGGGACTCCTACGAGCAGTACTTC
size: -
V: TRBV5-1
D: -
J: TRBJ2-7

CDR3: CASSYSVLGGYGYTF
DNA: TGTGCCAGCAGTTACTCTGTGCTGGGGGGCTATGGCTACACCTTC
size: few
V: TRBV6-5
D: -
J: TRBJ1-2

CDR3: CASSQQGAGGNEQFF
DNA: TGTGCCAGCAGCCAACAGGGGGCTGGGGGCAATGAGCAGTTCTTC
size: -
V: TRBV5-4
D: TRBD1
J: TRBJ2-1

CDR3: CASSQQTDTNTEAFF
DNA: TGCGCCAGCAGCCAACAAACTGATACGAACACTGAAGCTTTCTTT
size: -
V: TRBV4-1
D: -
J: TRBJ1-1

CDR3: CATLWNTEAFF
DNA: TGTGCCACCCTATGGAACACTGAAGCTTTCTTT
size: -
V: TRBV27
D: -
J: TRBJ1-1

CDR3: CASSASAGHSNQPQHF
DNA: TGTGCCAGCAGTGCGTCGGCAGGGCATAGCAATCAGCCCCAGCATTTT
size: -
V: TRBV2
D: -
J: TRBJ1-5

CDR3: CATSRDRSMTGSYGYTF
DNA: TGTGCCACCAGCAGAGATAGGAGCATGACGGGGTCCTATGGCTACACCTTC
size: -
V: TRBV15
D: -
J: TRBJ1-2

CDR3: CASSNPGQGVSVWDEQYF
DNA: TGTGCCAGCAGTAACCCGGGACAGGGGGTTTCGGTCTGGGACGAGCAGTACTTC
size: -
V: TRBV2
D: TRBD1
J: TRBJ2-7

CDR3: CAWSGQDYQPQHF
DNA: TGTGCCTGGAGTGGGCAGGATTATCAGCCCCAGCATTTT
size: -
V: TRBV30
D: -
J: TRBJ1-5

CDR3: CASSRTGREQYF
DNA: TGTGCCAGCAGTAGGACAGGGCGCGAGCAGTACTTC
size: once
V: TRBV7-2
D: TRBD1
J: TRBJ2-7